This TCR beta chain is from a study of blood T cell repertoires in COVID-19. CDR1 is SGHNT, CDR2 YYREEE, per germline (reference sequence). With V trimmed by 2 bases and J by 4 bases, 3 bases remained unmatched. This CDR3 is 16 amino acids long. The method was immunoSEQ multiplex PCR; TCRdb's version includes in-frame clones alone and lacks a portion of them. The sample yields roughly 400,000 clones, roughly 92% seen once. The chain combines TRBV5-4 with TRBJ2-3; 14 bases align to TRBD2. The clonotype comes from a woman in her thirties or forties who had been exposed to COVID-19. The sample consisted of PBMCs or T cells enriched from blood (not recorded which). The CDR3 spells CASSFTGLAGADTQYF. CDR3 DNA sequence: TGTGCCAGCAGCTTTACGGGACTAGCGGGAGCAGATACGCAGTATTTT.